This TCR beta chain was obtained from a study of persistence of HIV-infected CD4 T cells. This was the immunoSEQ version 4 assay in survey mode. The data were produced by immunoSEQ multiplex PCR, yet TCRdb's version contains in-frame clones alone and is incomplete. The repertoire holds about 36,000 clones, with roughly 84% as singletons. The stimulus was an HIV-1 Gag 15-mer peptide pool, around 1.1 ug/peptide/mL. Memory cells lacking CD40L and CD69 with high CD45RO were sorted. As regards this clone: The antigen is not known.

The specimen was cultured CD4+ T cells from PBMCs, collected from a patient who received antiretroviral therapy. The receptor was derived from an adult with HIV. The donor label of this sample is uncertain.

DNA of the CDR3: TGTGCCAGCAGTACTCCCTGGACAGGGCTAGGCTACACCTTC. It translates to CASSTPWTGLGYTF. The rearrangement uses TRBV28 and TRBJ1-2; 8 positions match TRBD1. This CDR3 is built from 14 residues. V lost 5 bases to trimming and J lost 8 bases; unmatched junction nucleotides: 10. Germline V gives CDR1 MDHEN, CDR2 SYDVKM.